These 16 T cell receptor beta chains share one sample of origin, sequenced in a study of blood T cell repertoires in COVID-19. Profiled with immunoSEQ multiplex PCR; TCRdb holds only in-frame clones, not every one. The sample carries 70,000 or so clones, 80% to 90% recorded once. The specimen was peripheral blood. These receptors were obtained from a man in his 70s with active or convalescent COVID-19.

The J gene is TRBJ2-3, the V gene TRBV27; TRBD2 agrees at 8 bases. The CDR3 is made up of 15 amino acids. CDR1 and CDR2 (germline): MNHEY, SMNVEV (reference sequence). The V segment lost 4 bases and the J segment 6 bases; nucleotides outside the gene matches: 9. The CDR3 loop reads CASSSGGYALDTQYF. The CDR3 DNA follows: TGTGCCAGCAGTTCGGGAGGGTATGCGTTGGATACGCAGTATTTT.

The V and J genes are TRBV9 and TRBJ1-1; D is unresolved. Between the trimmed V and J ends, which lost 0 bases and 7 bases, there was a span of 13 bases. CDR3 length equals 14 residues. The germline CDR1 and CDR2 sequences are SGDLS and YYNGEE. CDR3 region: CASSVDVALDEAFF. For the CDR3, the DNA is TGTGCCAGCAGCGTAGACGTAGCCCTGGATGAAGCTTTCTTT.

J is TRBJ1-5 and V is TRBV29-1, with D uncertain. This CDR3 has 13 residues. Germline CDR1 SQVTM, CDR2 ANQGSEA. V was shortened by 4 bases and J by 5 bases, with 12 bases between the two germline ends. The CDR3 DNA sequence: TGCAGCGTTGTCTCGGGGTACGATCAGCCCCAGCATTTT. It codes for CSVVSGYDQPQHF.

This chain connects TRBV9 to TRBJ2-7; TRBD1 matches 9 bases. V gave up 5 bases and J gave up 4 bases; unmatched junction bases: 10. In germline, CDR1 is SGDLS, CDR2 YYNGEE. The CDR3 extends over 15 amino acids. This chain's CDR3 is CASSQSATGGYEQYF. CDR3 bases: TGTGCCAGCAGTCAATCCGCGACAGGGGGGTACGAGCAGTACTTC.

The chain is built from TRBV28 and TRBJ1-2; the D gene is possibly TRBD1 (6 bases). CDR1 and CDR2 from the germline V gene are MDHEN and SYDVKM. V lost 7 bases and J lost 7, with 13 bases in between. The CDR3 extends over 12 amino acids. This CDR3 reads CASNGGAPGYTF. CDR3 coding DNA: TGTGCCAGCAATGGGGGGGCCCCTGGCTACACCTTC.

This sequence joins TRBV11-2 and TRBJ2-5; TRBD2 might be the D (5 bases). Looked up from germline, CDR1 is SGHAT and CDR2 is FQNNGV. This CDR3 contains 16 residues. V was pared by 5 bases and J by 1 base, with 17 bases between. The CDR3 coding sequence is TGTGCCAGCAGCCACTATGGACTGGTTTCCCAAGAGACCCAGTACTTC. It translates to CASSHYGLVSQETQYF.

The chain links TRBV21-1 to TRBJ2-1; the D call TRBD1 from the table was never checked on the DNA. TRBV21-1 is flagged as a pseudogene. The length of the CDR3 is 13 residues. This CDR3 reads CASSKEKGNEQFF. The CDR3 bases are TGTGCCAGCAGCAAGGAGAAGGGGAATGAGCAGTTCTTC.

V usage is TRBV28 and J usage is TRBJ2-3, with D perhaps TRBD2 (6 bases). The CDR3 length is 12 residues. Deletions cut 4 bases from V and 15 bases from J, with 17 bases between. The V gene's germline CDR1 is MDHEN and CDR2 SYDVKM. CDR3 sequence reads: CASSSYGRLGYF. The CDR3, as DNA: TGTGCCAGCAGTTCTTACGGCCGACTAGGCTATTTT.

The sample holds one count of this clone. V gene TRBV9 combines with J gene TRBJ2-3, with 9 positions matching TRBD1. The CDR3 extends over 17 amino acids. V lost 3 bases, J lost 6 bases, and 14 bases stayed unmatched. In germline, CDR1 is SGDLS, CDR2 YYNGEE. As DNA, the CDR3 is TGTGCCAGCAGCGCCCCATCCTCCGGGACAGGGTGGGATACGCAGTATTTT. This translates into CASSAPSSGTGWDTQYF.

The rearrangement uses TRBV24-1 and TRBJ2-2; tentative D call: TRBD2 (5 bases). Trimming shortened V by 9 bases and J by 6 bases, and 16 bases separated the two germline ends. The germline CDR1 and CDR2 sequences are KGHDR and SFDVKD. The CDR3 extends over 14 amino acids. DNA of the CDR3: TGTGCCACCCCCGGGCTAGCTTTTGCCGGGGAGCTGTTTTTT. Amino acids: CATPGLAFAGELFF.

This chain links TRBV3-1 (or the pseudogene TRBV3-2) with TRBJ2-7; D unresolved. The V end lost 6 bases, the J end lost 6 bases, and 12 bases lay between the germline ends. Germline V gene lookup returns CDR1 LGHDT and CDR2 YNNKEL (reference sequence). The CDR3 loop spans 12 amino acids. The CDR3 reads CASSLTPSEQYF. The CDR3 DNA reads TGTGCCAGCAGTCTGACTCCTTCCGAGCAGTACTTC.

This clone was counted a single time. The CDR3 bases are TGTGCCAGCAGGAGGGAAGGCGGGCAGCCCCAGCATTTT. Its protein product is CASRREGGQPQHF. The rearrangement uses TRBV6-5 and TRBJ1-5; D is uncertain. The V end was cut by 6 bases, the J end by 7 bases, with 13 bases between. Germline lookup yields CDR1 MNHEY and CDR2 SVGAGI. The length of the CDR3 is 13 residues.

The genes are TRBV27 and TRBJ2-1, with 11 bases fitting TRBD1. With 4 bases clipped from V and 8 bases from J, the junction kept 1 base outside the gene matches. The CDR3 has 13 amino acids. CDR1 and CDR2 (germline): MNHEY, SMNVEV (reference sequence). The CDR3 nucleotides are TGTGCCAGCAGTTGGGACAGGGGGTATGAGCAGTTCTTC. It specifies CASSWDRGYEQFF.

CDR3 DNA: TGCGCCAGCAGCCTGATGCCAGGGACAGGGGGCGCGAACACTGAAGCTTTCTTT. It specifies CASSLMPGTGGANTEAFF. The V call is TRBV5-1, the J call TRBJ1-1; 12 nucleotides match TRBD1. The V and J ends lost 4 bases and 1 base, in that order; junction bases with no gene match: 11. Germline CDR1 is SGHRS and CDR2 is YFSETQ. The CDR3 length is 18 residues.

V gene TRBV4-1 combines with J gene TRBJ2-3, with D uncertain. This CDR3 has 13 amino acids. V dropped 6 bases and J dropped 6 bases, with 13 bases sitting between them. Looked up from germline, CDR1 is MGHRA and CDR2 is YSYEKL. As DNA, the CDR3 is TGCGCCAGCAGGGGTGCCGCGGCCGATACGCAGTATTTT. It encodes CASRGAAADTQYF.

This sequence joins TRBV7-3 and TRBJ2-1; 13 nucleotides agree with TRBD2. With V trimmed by 5 bases and J by 7 bases, 8 bases remained unmatched. Germline values: CDR1 SGHTA, CDR2 FQGTGA. The CDR3 extends over 16 amino acids. CDR3 sequence reads: CASSAGLAGARNEQFF. The CDR3 region has the DNA TGTGCCAGCAGCGCCGGACTAGCGGGAGCGCGTAATGAGCAGTTCTTC.